The clone carrying this T cell receptor (beta chain) was seen just once. The table came from immunoSEQ multiplex PCR; TCRdb's copy has only in-frame clones and leaves some out. The data hold over 150,000 clones, with around 80% observed a single time. Germline values: CDR1 MNHEY, CDR2 SMNVEV (reference sequence). The CDR3 totals 16 residues. V shed 5 bases, J shed 2 bases, and the junction held 10 bases outside the gene matches. These data come from a study of blood T cell repertoires in COVID-19. Study summary: Two negative PCRs, clearance, or symptom resolution were required of recovered Cohort 3 donors. There were acute and convalescent COVID-19 samples, and they came from the United States, Italy and Spain. T cells, B-cell-depleted T cells, or PBMCs supplied cDNA or gDNA.

Each participant's cohort was designated according to participant-reported clinical history. This clonotype was sampled from a woman aged 70-85 years in a cohort exposed to, infected with or recovered from COVID-19 (not recorded which). The rearrangement links TRBV27 to TRBJ2-3, with 7 nucleotides matching TRBD1. Material: PBMCs or T cells enriched from blood (not recorded which). In nucleotides, the CDR3 is TGTGCCAGCAGTCCAACAGGGGATACTTACACAGATACGCAGTATTTT. Translated, it gives CASSPTGDTYTDTQYF.